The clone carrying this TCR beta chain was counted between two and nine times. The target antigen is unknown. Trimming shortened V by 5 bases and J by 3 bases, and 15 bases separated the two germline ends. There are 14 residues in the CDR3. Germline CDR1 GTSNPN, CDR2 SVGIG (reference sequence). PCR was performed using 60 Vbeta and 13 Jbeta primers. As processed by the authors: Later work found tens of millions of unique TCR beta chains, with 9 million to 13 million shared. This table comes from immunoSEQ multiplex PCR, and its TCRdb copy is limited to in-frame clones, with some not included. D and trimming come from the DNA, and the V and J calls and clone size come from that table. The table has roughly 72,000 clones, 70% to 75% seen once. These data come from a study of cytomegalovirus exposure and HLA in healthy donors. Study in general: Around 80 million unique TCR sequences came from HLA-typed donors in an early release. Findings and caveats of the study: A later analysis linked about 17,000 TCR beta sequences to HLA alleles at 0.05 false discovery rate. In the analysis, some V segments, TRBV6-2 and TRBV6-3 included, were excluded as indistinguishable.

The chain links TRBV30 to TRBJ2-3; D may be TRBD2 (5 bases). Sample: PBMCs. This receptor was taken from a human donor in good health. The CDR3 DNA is TGTGCCTGGGGAACTAGGTTTGAGACAGATACGCAGTATTTT. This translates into CAWGTRFETDTQYF.